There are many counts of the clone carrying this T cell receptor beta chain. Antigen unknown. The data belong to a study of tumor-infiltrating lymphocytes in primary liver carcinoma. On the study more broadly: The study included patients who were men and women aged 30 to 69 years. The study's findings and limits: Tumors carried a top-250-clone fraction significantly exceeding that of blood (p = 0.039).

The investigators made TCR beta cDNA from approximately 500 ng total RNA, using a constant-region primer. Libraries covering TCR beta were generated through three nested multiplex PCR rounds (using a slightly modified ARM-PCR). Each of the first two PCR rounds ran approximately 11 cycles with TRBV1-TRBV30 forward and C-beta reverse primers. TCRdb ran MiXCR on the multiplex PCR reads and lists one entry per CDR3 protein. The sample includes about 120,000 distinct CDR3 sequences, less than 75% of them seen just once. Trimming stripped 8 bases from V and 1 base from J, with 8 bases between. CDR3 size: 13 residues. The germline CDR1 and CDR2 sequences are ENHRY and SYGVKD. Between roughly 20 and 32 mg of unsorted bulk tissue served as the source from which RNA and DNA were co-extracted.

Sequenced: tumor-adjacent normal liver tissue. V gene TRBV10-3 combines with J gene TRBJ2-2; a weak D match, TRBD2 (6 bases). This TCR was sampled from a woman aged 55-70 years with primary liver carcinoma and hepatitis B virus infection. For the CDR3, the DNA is TGTGCCATCCGGGACTTGAACACCGGGGAGCTGTTTTTT. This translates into CAIRDLNTGELFF.